Following are 16 T cell receptor beta chains from one sample sequenced in a study of chemoradiotherapy in HPV16-positive cancers. The data were produced by immunoSEQ multiplex PCR, yet TCRdb's version contains in-frame clones alone and is incomplete. The sample comprises 50,000 to 55,000 clones, roughly 90% of which are singletons, and 2.5% to 4% rests with the top ten. This specimen consisted of blood, obtained from a patient who underwent chemoradiotherapy. The source is a human donor with HPV-associated anogenital cancer.

The V gene is TRBV6-5, the J gene TRBJ2-5, with a possible D match to TRBD2 (5 bases). The germline gives CDR1 MNHEY, CDR2 SVGAGI. The germline V and J ends were trimmed by 5 bases and 5 bases, with 12 bases remaining between them. This CDR3 contains 13 residues. The CDR3: CASSRRPRETQYF. CDR3 bases: TGTGCCAGCAGTAGGAGGCCAAGGGAGACCCAGTACTTC.

The table lists this clone with a count of one. The chain links TRBV4-3 to TRBJ2-2; D not certain. The V end lost 0 bases, the J end lost 3 bases, and 14 bases lay between the germline ends. Looked up from germline, CDR1 is LGHNA and CDR2 is YSLEER. This CDR3 spans 17 amino acids. CDR3 region: CASSQDVPRLDTGELFF. As DNA, the CDR3 is TGCGCCAGCAGCCAAGATGTACCCCGACTTGACACCGGGGAGCTGTTTTTT.

With regard to this clone: At one end, the junction sequence differs from germline, possibly due to a read error. The chain joins TRBV6-1 to TRBJ1-5, with 10 positions matching TRBD1. The CDR3 covers 15 residues. CDR1 and CDR2 from the germline V gene are MNHNS and SASEGT. This CDR3 reads CASREGTGDNQPQHF. In nucleotides, the CDR3 is TGTGCCAGCAGGGAAGGGACAGGGGATAATCAGCCCCAGCATTTT.

A remark on this clone: The same CDR3 can be traced to other DNA sequences in this sample. V usage is TRBV7-2 and J usage is TRBJ2-7; D is undetermined. V was cut by 1 base and J by 7 bases, with 8 bases left in between. CDR1 and CDR2 (germline): SGHTA, FQGNSA. The CDR3 spans 12 residues. The DNA of the CDR3 is TGTGCCAGCAGCTTAGATGTGGGGGAGCAGTACTTC. As protein: CASSLDVGEQYF.

The chain carries TRBV5-1 and TRBJ1-2; D is possibly TRBD1 (5 bases). Trimming removed 0 bases from V and 1 base from J, with 10 bases in between. CDR3 length: 15 residues. CDR1 SGHRS and CDR2 YFSETQ come from the germline V gene. In DNA, the CDR3 is TGCGCCAGCAGCTTGGGCCAGGGCGATAACTATGGCTACACCTTC. Its protein product is CASSLGQGDNYGYTF.

The chain uses TRBV5-6 and TRBJ1-6, with 8 bases lining up with TRBD1. The CDR3 is made up of 16 amino acids. Germline CDR1 is SGHDT and CDR2 is YYEEEE. With 3 bases clipped from V and 0 bases from J, the junction kept 2 bases outside the gene matches. CDR3: CASSSDRGSYNSPLHF. Written as DNA, the CDR3 is TGTGCCAGCAGCTCAGACAGGGGCTCCTATAATTCACCCCTCCACTTT. The full variable domain, in which reference TRBV5-6 and TRBJ1-6 provide the parts outside the CDR3, is DAGVTQSPTHLIKTRGQQVTLRCSPKSGHDTVSWYQQALGQGPQFIFQYYEEEERQRGNFPDRFSGHQFPNYSSELNVNALLLGDSALYLCASSSDRGSYNSPLHFGNGTRLTVT.

J is TRBJ2-3 and V is TRBV7-2, with TRBD2 matching over 10 bases. The CDR3 has 15 residues. Germline-derived CDR1 and CDR2 are SGHTA and FQGNSA. V was clipped by 1 base and J by 8 bases; unmatched bases: 6. Here the CDR3 DNA reads TGTGCCAGCAGCTTAGAACTAGCGGGGAGGGGTACGCAGTATTTT. Translation: CASSLELAGRGTQYF.

The chain carries TRBV5-6 and TRBJ1-1; 7 nucleotides agree with TRBD1. CDR1 is SGHDT, CDR2 YYEEEE, per germline. There are 15 residues in the CDR3. V dropped 4 bases and J dropped 0; count of bases not matched to a gene: 6. CDR3: CASSRQGNMNTEAFF. As DNA, the CDR3 is TGTGCCAGCAGCCGACAGGGTAACATGAACACTGAAGCTTTCTTT.

This chain joins TRBV2 and TRBJ2-7; D possibly corresponds to TRBD2 (5 bases). This CDR3 spans 16 amino acids. From germline, CDR1 is SNHLY and CDR2 FYNNEI. V lost 3 bases to trimming and J lost 2 bases, with 17 bases between them. The CDR3 DNA reads as TGTGCCAGCAGTGACCCCGGACTCGTTACCACCTACGAGCAGTACTTC. Translation gives CASSDPGLVTTYEQYF.

The chain combines TRBV7-6 with TRBJ1-1; 8 bases map to TRBD1. The CDR3 covers 18 residues. Trimming cost V 1 base and J 4 bases; bases outside gene matches: 14. Germline lookup yields CDR1 SGHVS and CDR2 FNYEAQ. The CDR3 sequence: CASSLDGTGHLIRTEAFF. The CDR3 DNA sequence: TGTGCCAGCAGCTTAGACGGGACAGGACATTTAATTCGCACTGAAGCTTTCTTT.

The chain has TRBV5-1 and TRBJ2-7, with D hard to call. Trimming pared 0 bases from V and 5 bases from J, leaving 18 bases between. The V gene's germline CDR1 is SGHRS and CDR2 YFSETQ. CDR3 size: 16 residues. In nucleotides, the CDR3 is TGCGCCAGCAGCTTGGAAAGGGTTAGCACGAGCGACGAGCAGTACTTC. It yields the protein CASSLERVSTSDEQYF.

The V and J genes are TRBV6-6 and TRBJ2-7, with TRBD1 matching 8 bases. This CDR3 is 14 amino acids long. With V trimmed by 5 bases and J by 2 bases, 5 bases remained unmatched. Germline V gene lookup returns CDR1 MNHNY and CDR2 SVGAGI (reference sequence). CDR3 bases: TGTGCCAGCAGTCTGGGACAGGCCACCTACGAGCAGTACTTC. Amino acid sequence: CASSLGQATYEQYF.

V gene TRBV9 combines with J gene TRBJ1-4; D is ambiguous. V was shortened by 4 bases and J by 6 bases, with 7 bases between the two germline ends. Germline lookup yields CDR1 SGDLS and CDR2 YYNGEE. This CDR3 comprises 12 residues. CDR3 residues: CASSLPHEKLFF. As DNA, the CDR3 is TGTGCCAGCAGCCTCCCCCATGAAAAACTGTTTTTT.

This chain joins TRBV29-1 and TRBJ1-3; 7 positions agree with TRBD1. CDR1 and CDR2 from the germline V gene are SQVTM and ANQGSEA. V lost 4 bases to trimming and J lost 8 bases; unmatched junction nucleotides: 8. The CDR3 length is 13 residues. The CDR3, as DNA: TGCAGCGTTGGCGACAGGGTGCGGGACACCATATATTTT. It yields the protein CSVGDRVRDTIYF.

Here the CDR3 DNA reads TGTGCCAGCTCACCACGACTTTTGACAGGTGGACAAGAGACCCAGTACTTC. Translation gives CASSPRLLTGGQETQYF. This chain joins TRBV18 and TRBJ2-5; possible D gene TRBD1, 6 bases. Germline assignment: CDR1 KGHSH and CDR2 LQKENI. Trimming stripped 1 base from V and 2 bases from J, with 17 bases between. CDR3 length: 17 amino acids.

The rearrangement links TRBV7-3 to TRBJ2-1; tentatively, D is TRBD1 or TRBD2 (5 bases each). This CDR3 is built from 13 residues. V dropped 6 bases and J dropped 5 bases, with 11 bases sitting between them. Per germline, CDR1 SGHTA and CDR2 FQGTGA. The CDR3 here is CASSPGPDNEQFF. Written as DNA, the CDR3 is TGTGCCAGCAGTCCGGGACCCGACAATGAGCAGTTCTTC. Based on the CDR3 plus reference TRBV7-3 and TRBJ2-1, the full variable domain is GAGVSQTPSNKVTEKGKYVELRCDPISGHTALYWYRQSLGQGPEFLIYFQGTGAADDSGLPNDRFFAVRPEGSVSTLKIQRTERGDSAVYLCASSPGPDNEQFFGPGTRLTVL.